These 28 T cell receptor beta chains came from one sample sequenced in a study of blood T cell repertoires in COVID-19. Some clones are missing from TCRdb's copy, which holds only in-frame ones; the method was immunoSEQ multiplex PCR. The table lists about half a million clones, 70% to 90% of them singletons, with about 3% in the top ten. Sample: peripheral blood. The receptors shown here come from a human donor in a cohort sampled during active COVID-19.

The chain is built from TRBV9 and TRBJ1-1; D is possibly TRBD1 (5 bases). V lost 3 bases and J 5 bases, leaving 14 bases between the germline ends. Germline CDR1 is SGDLS and CDR2 is YYNGEE. The CDR3 runs 14 residues. The CDR3 DNA reads as TGTGCCAGCAGCGGCAGGGTTTCACATACTGAAGCTTTCTTT. Its protein is CASSGRVSHTEAFF. Using reference TRBV9 and TRBJ1-1 for the parts outside the CDR3, the full variable domain is DSGVTQTPKHLITATGQRVTLRCSPRSGDLSVYWYQQSLDQGLQFLIQYYNGEERAKGNILERFSAQQFPDLHSELNLSSLELGDSALYFCASSGRVSHTEAFFGQGTRLTVV.

This chain uses TRBV10-3 with TRBJ1-1, with D perhaps TRBD1 (6 bases). CDR1 and CDR2 (germline): ENHRY, SYGVKD. Trimming removed 2 bases from V and 0 bases from J, with 16 bases in between. This CDR3 is built from 17 residues. The CDR3 sequence: CAISERGGSSMNTEAFF. CDR3 nucleotide sequence: TGTGCCATCAGTGAGAGGGGGGGATCGTCAATGAACACTGAAGCTTTCTTT.

The sample holds one count of this clone. The chain carries TRBV30 and TRBJ2-3; 10 bases agree with TRBD1. CDR1 and CDR2 (germline): GTSNPN, SVGIG (reference sequence). The CDR3 sequence is 15 residues long. Unmatched junction bases numbered 1, after V lost 0 bases and J lost 1 base. CDR3 coding DNA: TGTGCCTGGAGTGTAGGACAGGGGGGCACAGATACGCAGTATTTT. Protein product: CAWSVGQGGTDTQYF.

In nucleotides, the CDR3 is TGTGCCAGTACCCTGAGAATGACAGGGGAGGGAGGTGAAAAACTGTTTTTT. It encodes CASTLRMTGEGGEKLFF. The genes are TRBV19 and TRBJ1-4; TRBD1 aligns across 8 bases. The CDR3 has 17 amino acids. With 7 bases clipped from V and 7 bases from J, the junction kept 17 bases outside the gene matches. The V gene's germline CDR1 is LNHDA and CDR2 SQIVND (reference sequence).

This clone was recorded a few times. The chain carries TRBV7-3 and TRBJ1-1, with 11 bases fitting TRBD1. J lost 4 bases, V lost 5 bases, and 3 bases had no gene match. The CDR3 sequence is 14 residues long. Looked up from germline, CDR1 is SGHTA and CDR2 is FQGTGA. The CDR3 DNA follows: TGTGCCAGCAGCAGGGACAGGGGGATCACTGAAGCTTTCTTT. Protein sequence: CASSRDRGITEAFF. The complete variable domain, with remaining parts taken from reference TRBV7-3 and TRBJ1-1, reads GAGVSQTPSNKVTEKGKYVELRCDPISGHTALYWYRQSLGQGPEFLIYFQGTGAADDSGLPNDRFFAVRPEGSVSTLKIQRTERGDSAVYLCASSRDRGITEAFFGQGTRLTVV.

CDR3 residues: CASSSPGRAGNTEAFF. CDR3 DNA: TGTGCCAGTAGTTCCCCCGGCAGGGCCGGGAACACTGAAGCTTTCTTT. This sequence joins TRBV19 and TRBJ1-1, with D possibly being TRBD1 (5 bases). This CDR3 is 16 amino acids long. Trimming took off 5 bases at V and 1 base at J, with 17 bases between the two ends. Germline V gene lookup returns CDR1 LNHDA and CDR2 SQIVND (reference sequence).

This rearrangement joins TRBV13 to TRBJ1-2; TRBD1 aligns across 7 bases. J was trimmed by 4 bases and V by 5 bases; bases with no gene match: 10. The CDR3 length is 15 residues. Germline V lookup: CDR1 PRHDT, CDR2 FYEKMQ (reference sequence). CDR3 bases: TGTGCCAGCAGCCCCTGGGACAGAGACCTCTATGGCTACACCTTC. Translated: CASSPWDRDLYGYTF. The complete variable domain, with remaining parts taken from reference TRBV13 and TRBJ1-2, reads AAGVIQSPRHLIKEKRETATLKCYPIPRHDTVYWYQQGPGQDPQFLISFYEKMQSDKGSIPDRFSAQQFSDYHSELNMSSLELGDSALYFCASSPWDRDLYGYTFGSGTRLTVV.

The genes are TRBV29-1 and TRBJ1-1; no reliable D call. Per germline, CDR1 SQVTM and CDR2 ANQGSEA. There are 13 residues in the CDR3. The V end lost 5 bases, the J end lost 11 bases, and 21 bases lay between the germline ends. CDR3 nucleotides: TGCAGCGTTTTTACAACCGACGGAGGAGGCGCTTTCTTT. Encoded protein: CSVFTTDGGGAFF. The entire variable domain, with the rest obtained from reference TRBV29-1 and TRBJ1-1, is as follows: SAVISQKPSRDICQRGTSLTIQCQVDSQVTMMFWYRQQPGQSLTLIATANQGSEATYESGFVIDKFPISRPNLTFSTLTVSNMSPEDSSIYLCSVFTTDGGGAFFGQGTRLTVV.

The rearrangement uses TRBV25-1 and TRBJ2-3, with a possible D match to TRBD1 (6 bases). V was pared by 7 bases and J by 6 bases, with 17 bases between. This CDR3 spans 14 amino acids. Looked up from germline, CDR1 is MGHDK and CDR2 is SYGVNS. CDR3 region: CASNLGAGEDTQYF. CDR3 in DNA: TGTGCCAGCAATCTGGGGGCAGGGGAGGATACGCAGTATTTT.

The J gene is TRBJ2-7, the V gene TRBV6-5; D perhaps matches TRBD2 (6 bases). V lost 5 bases to trimming and J lost 3 bases, with 17 bases between them. This CDR3 region has 15 residues. CDR1 is MNHEY and CDR2 is SVGAGI in the germline V gene. The CDR3 sequence is CASSPYGGILYEQYF. CDR3 bases: TGTGCCAGCAGTCCATACGGCGGGATACTCTACGAGCAGTACTTC.

The V call is TRBV30, the J call TRBJ2-7, with D uncertain. V lost 2 bases and J lost 4, with 6 bases in between. From germline, CDR1 is GTSNPN and CDR2 SVGIG (reference sequence). This CDR3 is built from 11 residues. CDR3 in DNA: TGTGCCTGGAGTTTGCAGTACGAGCAGTACTTC. Translating it yields CAWSLQYEQYF.

The chain links TRBV3-1 (or the pseudogene TRBV3-2) to TRBJ2-1; 8 nucleotides match TRBD2. Germline CDR1 and CDR2: LGHDT and YNNKEL (reference sequence). The CDR3 has 17 residues. After removal of 1 base from V and 4 bases from J, the junction contained 9 bases not matched to a gene. The CDR3 nucleotides are TGTGCCAGCAGCCAAGGTCCCTCCGGGAGGGCGTACAATGAGCAGTTCTTC. It specifies CASSQGPSGRAYNEQFF.

The J gene is TRBJ2-7, the V gene TRBV2; 7 bases map to TRBD1. With 4 bases clipped from V and 5 bases from J, the junction kept 8 bases outside the gene matches. This CDR3 is 14 amino acids long. Germline CDR1 and CDR2: SNHLY and FYNNEI. The CDR3 sequence: CASSVDRGHNEQYF. Here the CDR3 DNA reads TGTGCCAGCAGTGTTGATAGGGGGCACAACGAGCAGTACTTC.

The chain is built from TRBV30 and TRBJ1-1; TRBD1 is a possible D gene (6 bases). Trimming pared 3 bases from V and 5 bases from J, leaving 16 bases between. Germline assignment: CDR1 GTSNPN and CDR2 SVGIG (reference sequence). CDR3 length equals 14 residues. CDR3 protein: CAWSAGVKGTEAFF. CDR3 coding DNA: TGTGCCTGGAGCGCAGGGGTAAAGGGGACTGAAGCTTTCTTT.

The chain links TRBV6-4 to TRBJ2-1; 10 bases agree with TRBD1. Germline V lookup: CDR1 MRHNA, CDR2 SNTAGT. Germline trimming cut 0 bases from V and 6 bases from J; bases unmatched to any gene: 5. The CDR3 extends over 16 amino acids. The CDR3 is CASSDSTRTGGNEQFF. The CDR3 nucleotides are TGTGCCAGCAGTGACTCAACTAGGACAGGGGGCAATGAGCAGTTCTTC.

The V call is TRBV9, the J call TRBJ1-2; D gene unclear. The CDR3 extends over 15 amino acids. Trimming removed 0 bases at V and 6 bases at J, with 15 bases between. Germline lookup yields CDR1 SGDLS and CDR2 YYNGEE. CDR3 sequence reads: CASSVAPWGGNGYTF. In DNA form, the CDR3 reads TGTGCCAGCAGCGTAGCCCCATGGGGAGGCAATGGCTACACCTTC.

A few counts support this clone. The chain is built from TRBV5-4 and TRBJ1-2; TRBD1 aligns across 8 bases. Looked up from germline, CDR1 is SGHNT and CDR2 is YYREEE (reference sequence). V gave up 3 bases and J gave up 3 bases; unmatched junction bases: 1. There are 13 residues in the CDR3. CDR3 in amino acids: CASSSQGDYGYTF. The CDR3 DNA sequence: TGTGCCAGCAGCTCACAGGGGGACTATGGCTACACCTTC.

The chain employs TRBV28 and TRBJ1-2; 9 bases match TRBD1. This CDR3 region has 15 residues. Trimming cost V 1 base and J 8 bases; bases outside gene matches: 8. Germline V gives CDR1 MDHEN, CDR2 SYDVKM. CDR3 loop: CASSLSTGGQGGYTF. For the CDR3, the DNA is TGTGCCAGCAGTTTATCCACAGGGGGCCAAGGGGGCTACACCTTC.

V and J are TRBV20-1 and TRBJ2-5, with 9 bases matching TRBD2. The CDR3 is 14 amino acids. The ends lost 3 bases at V and 6 bases at J; junction bases unmatched: 8. The germline CDR1 and CDR2 sequences are DFQATT and SNEGSKA (reference sequence). The DNA of the CDR3 is TGCAGTGCTAGTCATAGCGGGAGTGCGAAGACCCAGTACTTC. It translates to CSASHSGSAKTQYF.

The chain links TRBV30 to TRBJ2-3; TRBD2 matches at 8 bases. Germline V gene lookup returns CDR1 GTSNPN and CDR2 SVGIG (reference sequence). The CDR3 extends over 15 amino acids. J lost 0 bases, V lost 2 bases, and 4 bases had no gene match. The CDR3 DNA is TGTGCCTGGAGTAGACTAGCGATCAGCACAGATACGCAGTATTTT. It specifies CAWSRLAISTDTQYF. The full variable domain, with the rest looked up from reference TRBV30 and TRBJ2-3, is SQTIHQWPATLVQPVGSPLSLECTVEGTSNPNLYWYRQAAGRGLQLLFYSVGIGQISSEVPQNLSASRPQDRQFILSSKKLLLSDSGFYLCAWSRLAISTDTQYFGPGTRLTVL.

The chain couples TRBV6-5 to TRBJ2-3; possible D gene TRBD1, 5 bases. The CDR3 is 15 amino acids. Per the germline V gene, CDR1 is MNHEY and CDR2 is SVGAGI. V gave up 6 bases and J gave up 0 bases, with 13 bases separating them. The CDR3 region is CASSQWAGSTDTQYF. The DNA for the CDR3 is TGTGCCAGCAGCCAATGGGCAGGGAGCACAGATACGCAGTATTTT.

The chain recombines TRBV28 with TRBJ2-1, with TRBD2 matching over 8 bases. The ends lost 3 bases at V and 6 bases at J; junction bases unmatched: 13. Per germline, CDR1 MDHEN and CDR2 SYDVKM. The CDR3 sequence is 17 residues long. The CDR3 DNA follows: TGTGCCAGCAGTTTGGGTCAGCTTCCAGGACTAGCCAATGAGCAGTTCTTC. It encodes CASSLGQLPGLANEQFF.

V is TRBV7-2 and J is TRBJ1-4; D is perhaps TRBD1 (6 bases). The V and J ends lost 5 bases and 8 bases respectively, with 15 bases between them. The CDR3 runs 14 residues. In germline, CDR1 is SGHTA, CDR2 FQGNSA. The DNA for the CDR3 is TGTGCCAGCAGCCCTGGACAGACTGCGGAAAAACTGTTTTTT. The encoded protein is CASSPGQTAEKLFF.

This chain uses TRBV4-1 with TRBJ2-3, with D perhaps matching TRBD2 (9 bases). CDR1 MGHRA and CDR2 YSYEKL come from the germline V gene. The CDR3 spans 17 residues. V shed 4 bases and J shed 4 bases, with 21 bases lying between them. CDR3 in DNA: TGCGCCAGCAGCCCGACAGGGGTAGCGGGAGAACCAGATACGCAGTATTTT. Its protein product is CASSPTGVAGEPDTQYF.

The J gene is TRBJ2-5, the V gene TRBV5-5; D gene unclear. Trimming stripped 4 bases from V and 1 base from J, with 5 bases between. The CDR3 covers 12 residues. Germline loops: CDR1 SGHKS, CDR2 YYEKEE (reference sequence). CDR3 region: CASSLSQETQYF. Written as DNA, the CDR3 is TGTGCCAGCAGCCTAAGCCAAGAGACCCAGTACTTC.

The V call is TRBV30, the J call TRBJ2-7; a weak D match, TRBD2 (5 bases). V lost 6 bases, J lost 1 base, and 13 bases lay in between. CDR1 and CDR2 from the germline V gene are GTSNPN and SVGIG (reference sequence). This CDR3 contains 13 residues. CDR3: CACRLPISYEQYF. CDR3 DNA sequence: TGTGCCTGCAGACTACCCATATCCTACGAGCAGTACTTC.

This clone showed up many times. Different DNA sequences within this sample yield the same CDR3. The V call is TRBV5-6, the J call TRBJ1-1; D is unresolved. CDR3 length equals 13 residues. Trimming took 0 bases from V and 1 from J, leaving 4 bases between them. Germline V gives CDR1 SGHDT, CDR2 YYEEEE. For the CDR3, the DNA is TGTGCCAGCAGCTTGGACACGAACACTGAAGCTTTCTTT. Translated: CASSLDTNTEAFF.

The genes are TRBV6-5 and TRBJ2-1; 9 bases are a match to TRBD1. The V segment lost 6 bases and the J segment 4 bases; nucleotides outside the gene matches: 7. This CDR3 comprises 15 residues. Germline V gives CDR1 MNHEY, CDR2 SVGAGI. CDR3 nucleotides: TGTGCCAGCAGGTCCGGGACAGGGTCATACAATGAGCAGTTCTTC. This gives the protein CASRSGTGSYNEQFF.